Listed here are 12 T cell receptor beta chains from one sample, sequenced in a study of human T cells and chemical hapten exposure. Described time point: pre-sensitization, week 0. As for treatment: therapeutic diphenylcyclopropenone sensitization with weekly scalp DPC. TCRdb processed the RACE reads anew with MiXCR; each CDR3 protein has one entry. The data contain 250,000 to 300,000 distinct CDR3 sequences, 7.7% of them singletons. The starting material was whole blood, obtained in connection with sensitization to the hapten diphenylcyclopropenone (DPC). The receptors here all came from a man aged 18 to 29 with alopecia areata. Some clones in this sample may be carry-over from other donors' samples.

Ten or more counts support this clonotype. The chain carries TRBV5-1 and TRBJ2-5; D possibly corresponds to TRBD1 (5 bases). Germline V lookup: CDR1 SGHRS, CDR2 YFSETQ. Deletions cut 0 bases from V and 1 base from J, with 7 bases between. This CDR3 is built from 14 residues. The CDR3 coding sequence is TGCGCCAGCAGCTTGGGACAGTCCCAAGAGACCCAGTACTTC. Its protein is CASSLGQSQETQYF.

This clonotype has only a few counts. The gene calls are TRBV12-5 and TRBJ1-2, with D unclear. The V and J ends lost 6 bases and 5 bases respectively, with 4 bases between them. The CDR3 sequence is 10 residues long. CDR1 LGHNT and CDR2 FRNRAP come from the germline V gene. The CDR3 DNA reads as TGTGCTAGTGGGAATTATGGCTACACCTTC. Translating it yields CASGNYGYTF.

This clonotype was recorded at least ten times. J is TRBJ1-5 and V is TRBV6-2 or TRBV6-3; D is ambiguous. Per germline, CDR1 MNHEY and CDR2 SVGEGT. V lost 5 bases to trimming and J lost 4 bases, with 9 bases between them. The CDR3 extends over 13 amino acids. CDR3 nucleotides: TGTGCCAGCAGTAACGGGCGGAATCAGCCCCAGCATTTT. Translated, it gives CASSNGRNQPQHF.

Only a few counts were recorded for this clonotype. This chain uses TRBV25-1 with TRBJ2-3; TRBD1 agrees at 11 bases. Germline CDR1 and CDR2: MGHDK and SYGVNS. The CDR3 extends over 16 amino acids. J gave up 1 base and V 1 base, and 1 base lay outside the gene matches. CDR3 nucleotides: TGTGCCAGCAGTGAATGGGGACAGGGGGGCACAGATACGCAGTATTTT. This codes for CASSEWGQGGTDTQYF.

This clonotype was observed a few times. The gene calls are TRBV10-3 and TRBJ1-3; 7 nucleotides agree with TRBD1. The germline V gene has CDR1 ENHRY and CDR2 SYGVKD. V was clipped by 7 bases and J by 0 bases; unmatched bases: 3. The CDR3 contains 14 residues. The CDR3 bases are TGTGCCATCACCCGGGACAGCTCTGGAAACACCATATATTTT. It codes for CAITRDSSGNTIYF.

This chain uses TRBV7-2 with TRBJ2-5; 9 bases line up with TRBD1. J was trimmed by 5 bases and V by 0 bases; bases with no gene match: 1. Looked up from germline, CDR1 is SGHTA and CDR2 is FQGNSA. The CDR3 spans 14 residues. The CDR3 protein is CASSLAGTGETQYF. For the CDR3, the DNA is TGTGCCAGCAGCTTAGCGGGGACAGGGGAGACCCAGTACTTC.

This clonotype was seen repeatedly, ten times or more. This rearrangement joins TRBV5-1 to TRBJ2-7, with TRBD1 matching 9 bases. CDR1 and CDR2 (germline): SGHRS, YFSETQ. J was trimmed by 2 bases and V by 3 bases; bases with no gene match: 3. This CDR3 contains 14 residues. The DNA of the CDR3 is TGCGCCAGCAGCTCCTGGACAGGGGCCTACGAGCAGTACGTC. It specifies CASSSWTGAYEQYV.

This clonotype was recorded a few times. J is TRBJ1-2 and V is TRBV9, with 9 nucleotides matching TRBD1. The V gene's germline CDR1 is SGDLS and CDR2 YYNGEE. This CDR3 is built from 14 residues. V was pared by 2 bases and J by 1 base, with 0 bases of the junction left unmatched. The CDR3 spells CASSVGQGNYGYTF. In DNA form, the CDR3 reads TGTGCCAGCAGCGTGGGACAGGGTAACTATGGCTACACCTTC.

This clonotype was seen a few times. V and J are TRBV20-1 and TRBJ2-1; either TRBD1 or TRBD2 may supply D (6 bases each). V lost 0 bases and J 9 bases, leaving 18 bases between the germline ends. CDR3 length: 15 residues. Germline V gene data show CDR1 as DFQATT and CDR2 as SNEGSKA (reference sequence). The CDR3 DNA is TGCAGTGCTAGAGATCTCTGGGGGGCGCACGGTGAGCAGTTCTTC. Its protein product is CSARDLWGAHGEQFF.

This clonotype has more than one count but fewer than ten. The V gene is TRBV6-2 or TRBV6-3, the J gene TRBJ2-1, with D possibly being TRBD1 or TRBD2 (5 bases each). The germline V gene has CDR1 MNHEY and CDR2 SVGEGT. The CDR3 runs 13 residues. With 7 bases removed from V and 5 bases from J, the gap between germline ends came to 12 bases. CDR3 sequence: CASNRDPHNEQFF. The CDR3 nucleotides are TGTGCCAGCAATCGGGACCCGCACAATGAGCAGTTCTTC.

This clonotype was recorded a few times. The J gene is TRBJ1-1, the V gene TRBV7-9, with no clear D. The CDR3 sequence is 12 residues long. In germline, CDR1 is SEHNR, CDR2 FQNEAQ (reference sequence). Trimming stripped 7 bases from V and 2 bases from J, with 8 bases between. The DNA for the CDR3 is TGTGCCAGCATACTGGGAAACACTGAAGCTTTCTTT. Encoded protein: CASILGNTEAFF.

J is TRBJ1-6 and V is TRBV20-1; D remains unclear. This CDR3 region has 16 residues. The germline CDR1 and CDR2 sequences are DFQATT and SNEGSKA (reference sequence). Deletions cut 2 bases from V and 8 bases from J, with 19 bases between. CDR3 sequence reads: CSARLRSAVWDSPLHF. The DNA for the CDR3 is TGCAGTGCTAGATTAAGGTCAGCCGTGTGGGATTCACCCCTCCACTTT.